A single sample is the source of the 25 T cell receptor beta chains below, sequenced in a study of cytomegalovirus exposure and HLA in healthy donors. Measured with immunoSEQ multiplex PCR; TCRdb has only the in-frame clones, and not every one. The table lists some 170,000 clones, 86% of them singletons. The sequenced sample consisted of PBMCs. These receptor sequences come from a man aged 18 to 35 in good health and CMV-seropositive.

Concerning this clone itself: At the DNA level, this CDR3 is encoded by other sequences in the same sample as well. In DNA, the CDR3 is TGCGCCAGCAGCCTCGGGACTAGCGGGGGCGCAGATACGCAGTATTTT. This encodes CASSLGTSGGADTQYF. This sequence joins TRBV5-1 and TRBJ2-3; 14 bases agree with TRBD2. J was trimmed by 4 bases and V by 4 bases; bases with no gene match: 5. The CDR3 consists of 16 residues. The V gene's germline CDR1 is SGHRS and CDR2 YFSETQ. The full variable domain, completed using reference TRBV5-1 and TRBJ2-3, is KAGVTQTPRYLIKTRGQQVTLSCSPISGHRSVSWYQQTPGQGLQFLFEYFSETQRNKGNFPGRFSGRQFSNSRSEMNVSTLELGDSALYLCASSLGTSGGADTQYFGPGTRLTVL.

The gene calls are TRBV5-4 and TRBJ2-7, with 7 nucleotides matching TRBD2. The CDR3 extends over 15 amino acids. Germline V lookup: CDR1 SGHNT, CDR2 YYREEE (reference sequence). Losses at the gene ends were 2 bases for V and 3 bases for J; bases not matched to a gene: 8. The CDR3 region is CASSLGSGLLYEQYF. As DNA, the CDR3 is TGTGCCAGCAGCTTAGGTAGCGGGCTACTCTACGAGCAGTACTTC. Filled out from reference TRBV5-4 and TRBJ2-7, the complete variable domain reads ETGVTQSPTHLIKTRGQQVTLRCSSQSGHNTVSWYQQALGQGPQFIFQYYREEENGRGNFPPRFSGLQFPNYSSELNVNALELDDSALYLCASSLGSGLLYEQYFGPGTRLTVT.

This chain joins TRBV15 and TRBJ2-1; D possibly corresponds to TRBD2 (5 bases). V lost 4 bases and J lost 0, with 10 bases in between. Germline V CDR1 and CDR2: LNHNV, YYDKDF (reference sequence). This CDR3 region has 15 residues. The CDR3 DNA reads TGTGCCACCAGCACAAGCGGAAGCTCCTACAATGAGCAGTTCTTC. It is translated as CATSTSGSSYNEQFF.

The CDR3 DNA follows: TGTGCCAGCAGCGTCAACAGGGGGCGGGTGACCCAGTACTTC. It translates to CASSVNRGRVTQYF. V gene TRBV7-2 combines with J gene TRBJ2-5; the match to TRBD1 covers 9 bases. The CDR3 is made up of 14 amino acids. Germline V gives CDR1 SGHTA, CDR2 FQGNSA. The J segment lost 7 bases and the V segment lost 5 bases, leaving 8 bases of the junction unmatched.

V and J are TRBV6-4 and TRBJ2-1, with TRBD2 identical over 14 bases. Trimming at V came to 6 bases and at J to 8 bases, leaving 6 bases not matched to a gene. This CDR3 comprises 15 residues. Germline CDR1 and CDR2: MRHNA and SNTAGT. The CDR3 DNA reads TGTGCCAGCAGCCCCGGGACTAGCGGGAGTGATGAGCAGTTCTTC. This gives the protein CASSPGTSGSDEQFF.

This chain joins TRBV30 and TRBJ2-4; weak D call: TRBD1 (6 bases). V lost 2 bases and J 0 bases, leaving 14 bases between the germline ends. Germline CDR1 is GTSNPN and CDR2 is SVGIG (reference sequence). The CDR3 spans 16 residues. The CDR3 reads CAWSLGTILAKNIQYF. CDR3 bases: TGTGCCTGGAGTCTCGGGACAATTTTAGCCAAAAACATTCAGTACTTC.

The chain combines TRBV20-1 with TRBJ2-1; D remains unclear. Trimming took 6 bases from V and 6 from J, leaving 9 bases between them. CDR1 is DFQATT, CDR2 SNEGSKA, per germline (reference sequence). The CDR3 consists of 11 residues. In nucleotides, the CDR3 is TGCAGTGCAATCTTCTTCAATGAGCAGTTCTTC. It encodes CSAIFFNEQFF.

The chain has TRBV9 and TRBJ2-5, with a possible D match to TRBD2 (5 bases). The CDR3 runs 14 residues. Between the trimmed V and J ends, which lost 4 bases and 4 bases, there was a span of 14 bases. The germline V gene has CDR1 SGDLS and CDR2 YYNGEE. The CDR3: CASSKGLPGETQYF. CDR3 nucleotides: TGTGCCAGCAGCAAAGGACTCCCCGGAGAGACCCAGTACTTC.

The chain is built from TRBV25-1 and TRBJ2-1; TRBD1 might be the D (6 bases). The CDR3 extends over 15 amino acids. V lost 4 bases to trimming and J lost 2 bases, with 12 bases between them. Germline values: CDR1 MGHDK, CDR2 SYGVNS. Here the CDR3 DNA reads TGTGCCAGCAGTGTACAGGGAAGTGCCTACAATGAGCAGTTCTTC. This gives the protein CASSVQGSAYNEQFF.

CDR3 sequence (DNA): TGCGCCAGCAGCTTGGACGCGGGGGGGCTCGGAGATACGCAGTATTTT. Encoded protein: CASSLDAGGLGDTQYF. The J gene is TRBJ2-3, the V gene TRBV5-1, with 9 nucleotides matching TRBD2. The CDR3 sequence is 16 residues long. Unmatched junction bases numbered 7, after V lost 0 bases and J lost 5 bases. Looked up from germline, CDR1 is SGHRS and CDR2 is YFSETQ.

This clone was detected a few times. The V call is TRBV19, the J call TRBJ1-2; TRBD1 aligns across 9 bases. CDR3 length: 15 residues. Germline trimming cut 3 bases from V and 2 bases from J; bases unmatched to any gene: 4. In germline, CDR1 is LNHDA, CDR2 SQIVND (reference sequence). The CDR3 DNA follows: TGTGCCAGTAGTATTAAACAGGGGGCGAACTATGGCTACACCTTC. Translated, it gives CASSIKQGANYGYTF.

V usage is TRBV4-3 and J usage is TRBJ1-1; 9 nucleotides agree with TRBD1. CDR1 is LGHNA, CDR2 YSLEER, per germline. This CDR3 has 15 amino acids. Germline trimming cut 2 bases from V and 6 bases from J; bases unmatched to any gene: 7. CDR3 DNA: TGCGCCAGCAGCCAAATGGGGGACAGGGCCGCTGAAGCTTTCTTT. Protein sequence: CASSQMGDRAAEAFF.

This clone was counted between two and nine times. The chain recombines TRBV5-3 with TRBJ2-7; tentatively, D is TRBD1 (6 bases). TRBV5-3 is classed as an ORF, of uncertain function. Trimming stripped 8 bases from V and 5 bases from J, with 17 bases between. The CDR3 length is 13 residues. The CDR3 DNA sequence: TGTGCCAGCCCGGGCACAGGGCGCAACGAGCAGTACTTC. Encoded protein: CASPGTGRNEQYF.

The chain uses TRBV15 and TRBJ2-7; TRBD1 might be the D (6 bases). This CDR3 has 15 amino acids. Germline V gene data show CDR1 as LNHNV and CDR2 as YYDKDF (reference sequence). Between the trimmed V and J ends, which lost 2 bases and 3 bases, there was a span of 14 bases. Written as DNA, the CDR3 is TGTGCCACCAGCAGAATCCAGGGGTCCGTCTACGAGCAGTACTTC. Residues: CATSRIQGSVYEQYF.

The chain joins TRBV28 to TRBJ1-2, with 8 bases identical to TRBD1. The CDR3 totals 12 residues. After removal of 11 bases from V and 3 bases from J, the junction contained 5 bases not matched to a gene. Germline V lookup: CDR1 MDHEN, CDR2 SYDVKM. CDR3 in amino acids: CAWGQADYGYTF. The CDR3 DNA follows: TGTGCCTGGGGACAGGCCGACTATGGCTACACCTTC.

CDR3 bases: TGTGCCAGCAGCCCCACCGGGGGTGCACCTTACAATGAGCAGTTCTTC. This sequence encodes CASSPTGGAPYNEQFF. This chain uses TRBV9 with TRBJ2-1, with D possibly matching TRBD2 (6 bases). V shed 4 bases and J shed 4 bases, with 18 bases lying between them. CDR3 length: 16 residues. CDR1 is SGDLS and CDR2 is YYNGEE in the germline V gene. The full variable domain, in which reference TRBV9 and TRBJ2-1 provide the parts outside the CDR3, is DSGVTQTPKHLITATGQRVTLRCSPRSGDLSVYWYQQSLDQGLQFLIQYYNGEERAKGNILERFSAQQFPDLHSELNLSSLELGDSALYFCASSPTGGAPYNEQFFGPGTRLTVL.

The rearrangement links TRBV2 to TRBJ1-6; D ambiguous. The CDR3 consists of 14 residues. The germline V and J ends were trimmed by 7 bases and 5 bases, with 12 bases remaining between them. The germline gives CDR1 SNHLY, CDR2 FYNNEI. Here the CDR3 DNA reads TGTGCCAGCACCACACGTCGTAATAATTCACCCCTCCACTTT. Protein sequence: CASTTRRNNSPLHF.

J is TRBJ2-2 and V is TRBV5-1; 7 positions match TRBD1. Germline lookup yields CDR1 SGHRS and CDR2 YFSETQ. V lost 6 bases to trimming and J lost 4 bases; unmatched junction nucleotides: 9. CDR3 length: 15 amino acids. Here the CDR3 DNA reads TGCGCCAGCACCCCGACGACAGGGCTCACCGGGGAGCTGTTTTTT. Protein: CASTPTTGLTGELFF.

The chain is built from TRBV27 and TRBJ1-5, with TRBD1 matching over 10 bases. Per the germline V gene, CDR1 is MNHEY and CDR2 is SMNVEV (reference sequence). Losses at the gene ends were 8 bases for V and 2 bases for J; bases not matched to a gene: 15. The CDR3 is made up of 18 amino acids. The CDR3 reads CASRSGTGATKGNQPQHF. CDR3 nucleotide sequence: TGTGCCAGCCGCTCCGGGACAGGGGCCACTAAGGGCAATCAGCCCCAGCATTTT.

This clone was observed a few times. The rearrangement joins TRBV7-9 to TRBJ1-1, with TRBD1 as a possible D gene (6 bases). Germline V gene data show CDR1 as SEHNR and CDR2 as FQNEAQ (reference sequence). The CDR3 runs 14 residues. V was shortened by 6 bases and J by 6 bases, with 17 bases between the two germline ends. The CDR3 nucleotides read TGTGCCAGCAGTGCCACAGGGAGGGGACCTGAAGCTTTCTTT. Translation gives CASSATGRGPEAFF.

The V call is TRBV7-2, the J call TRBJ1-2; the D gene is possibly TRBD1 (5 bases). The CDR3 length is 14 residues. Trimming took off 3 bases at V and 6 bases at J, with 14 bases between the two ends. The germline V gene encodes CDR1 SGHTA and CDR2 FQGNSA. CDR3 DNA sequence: TGTGCCAGCAGCTTTTCCAGCAGGGAAGATGGCTACACCTTC. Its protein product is CASSFSSREDGYTF. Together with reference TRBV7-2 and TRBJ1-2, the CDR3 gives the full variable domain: GAGVSQSPSNKVTEKGKDVELRCDPISGHTALYWYRQSLGQGLEFLIYFQGNSAPDKSGLPSDRFSAERTGGSVSTLTIQRTQQEDSAVYLCASSFSSREDGYTFGSGTRLTVV.

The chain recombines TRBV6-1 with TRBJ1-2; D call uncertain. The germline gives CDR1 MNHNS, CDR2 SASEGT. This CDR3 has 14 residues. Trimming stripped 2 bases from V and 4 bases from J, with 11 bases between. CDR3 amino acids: CASSEPGRGYGYTF. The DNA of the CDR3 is TGTGCCAGCAGTGAACCGGGGAGAGGCTATGGCTACACCTTC.

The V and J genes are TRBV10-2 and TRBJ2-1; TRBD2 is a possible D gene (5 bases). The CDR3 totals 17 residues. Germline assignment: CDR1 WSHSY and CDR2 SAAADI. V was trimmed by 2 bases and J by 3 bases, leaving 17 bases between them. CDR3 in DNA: TGCGCCAGCAGTGAGCACGCTAGCCCGCCGGGCTACAATGAGCAGTTCTTC. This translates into CASSEHASPPGYNEQFF.

CDR3 sequence reads: CASSSPGTSGKNEQFF. CDR3 bases: TGTGCCAGCAGCTCACCTGGGACTAGCGGGAAAAATGAGCAGTTCTTC. The chain has TRBV25-1 and TRBJ2-1; 13 positions agree with TRBD2. Germline assignment: CDR1 MGHDK and CDR2 SYGVNS. V lost 6 bases and J lost 7; bases outside the gene matches: 9. The CDR3 covers 16 residues.

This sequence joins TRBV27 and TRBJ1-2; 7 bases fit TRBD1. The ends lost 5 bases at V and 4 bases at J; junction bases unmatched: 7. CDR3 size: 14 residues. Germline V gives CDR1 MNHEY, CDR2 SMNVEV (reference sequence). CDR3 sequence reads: CASSPTGPFYGYTF. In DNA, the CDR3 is TGTGCCAGCAGTCCGACAGGGCCCTTCTATGGCTACACCTTC.